Following are 32 T cell receptor beta chains from one sample sequenced in a study of T cell responses to AZD1222 COVID-19 vaccine. Assay used: immunoSEQ multiplex PCR; TCRdb lists only in-frame clones, some missing. This sample has around 150,000 clones, with 90% to 95% found just once. Sequencing used peripheral blood, obtained 28 days after the second AZD1222 dose. These receptors all come from an adult who received the AZD1222 COVID-19 vaccine.

This chain joins TRBV7-9 and TRBJ2-7; tentative D call: TRBD1 (5 bases). V was trimmed by 5 bases and J by 3 bases, leaving 20 bases between them. The germline gives CDR1 SEHNR, CDR2 FQNEAQ (reference sequence). The CDR3 covers 16 residues. CDR3 in amino acids: CASSPTDGAGHYEQYF. CDR3 nucleotide sequence: TGTGCCAGCAGCCCGACGGATGGAGCAGGGCACTACGAGCAGTACTTC.

The table lists this clone with a count of one. The rearrangement joins TRBV5-6 to TRBJ2-7, with D perhaps TRBD1 (5 bases). V lost 0 bases and J lost 3, with 7 bases in between. The CDR3 runs 13 residues. Germline loops: CDR1 SGHDT, CDR2 YYEEEE. CDR3 in amino acids: CASSLAGIYEQYF. DNA of the CDR3: TGTGCCAGCAGCTTGGCAGGGATCTACGAGCAGTACTTC. The whole variable domain, remainder taken from reference TRBV5-6 and TRBJ2-7, is DAGVTQSPTHLIKTRGQQVTLRCSPKSGHDTVSWYQQALGQGPQFIFQYYEEEERQRGNFPDRFSGHQFPNYSSELNVNALLLGDSALYLCASSLAGIYEQYFGPGTRLTVT.

The chain uses TRBV11-3 and TRBJ1-3, with unresolved D. V was pared by 2 bases and J by 0 bases, with 8 bases between. The CDR3 runs 15 residues. The germline V gene encodes CDR1 SGHNT and CDR2 YENEEA. CDR3 protein: CASSLSGFSGNTIYF. CDR3 DNA: TGTGCCAGCAGCTTATCAGGTTTCTCTGGAAACACCATATATTTT.

The V gene is TRBV12-5, the J gene TRBJ2-3, with D hard to call. The CDR3 covers 14 residues. Germline V gene sequence: CDR1 LGHNT, CDR2 FRNRAP. V gave up 1 base and J gave up 2 bases, with 7 bases separating them. CDR3 nucleotide sequence: TGTGCTAGTGGTTTGGGTCAGGCCACAGATACGCAGTATTTT. Protein: CASGLGQATDTQYF.

The V gene is TRBV28, the J gene TRBJ1-5, with TRBD1 matching over 7 bases. Losses at the gene ends were 5 bases for V and 5 bases for J; bases not matched to a gene: 6. The CDR3 consists of 14 residues. Germline values: CDR1 MDHEN, CDR2 SYDVKM. The CDR3 protein is CASSIGQGDQPQHF. CDR3 coding DNA: TGTGCCAGCAGTATCGGGCAGGGGGATCAGCCCCAGCATTTT.

This clone was picked up one time. This sequence joins TRBV28 and TRBJ2-5; D might be TRBD1 or TRBD2, each matching 6 bases. Germline V lookup: CDR1 MDHEN, CDR2 SYDVKM. CDR3 size: 16 residues. Deletions cut 5 bases from V and 5 bases from J, with 21 bases between. CDR3 in amino acids: CASSPVGGETWETQYF. As DNA, the CDR3 is TGTGCCAGCAGTCCTGTGGGGGGCGAGACCTGGGAGACCCAGTACTTC.

This clone was detected once. The J gene is TRBJ2-5, the V gene TRBV27; unclear D gene. CDR1 and CDR2 (germline): MNHEY, SMNVEV (reference sequence). This CDR3 spans 14 amino acids. Trimming cost V 3 bases and J 4 bases, with 12 bases left between them. The CDR3 sequence is CASSLTPRRETQYF. As DNA, the CDR3 is TGTGCCAGCAGTTTGACACCCCGGAGAGAGACCCAGTACTTC.

The V gene is TRBV7-8, the J gene TRBJ2-7; 15 nucleotides agree with TRBD2. The germline CDR1 and CDR2 sequences are SGHVS and FQNEAQ. This CDR3 region has 16 residues. Trimming at V came to 5 bases and at J to 4 bases, leaving 6 bases not matched to a gene. The CDR3 is CASSDRTSGGVYEQYF. The DNA of the CDR3 is TGTGCCAGCAGCGACCGGACTAGCGGGGGGGTATACGAGCAGTACTTC.

The chain links TRBV5-5 to TRBJ1-5, with D perhaps matching TRBD1 (6 bases). This CDR3 has 15 amino acids. The germline V gene encodes CDR1 SGHKS and CDR2 YYEKEE (reference sequence). V lost 3 bases and J 0 bases, leaving 10 bases between the germline ends. The CDR3 sequence is CASSWTAYSNQPQHF. The DNA of the CDR3 is TGTGCCAGCAGCTGGACAGCATATAGCAATCAGCCCCAGCATTTT.

This rearrangement joins TRBV7-2 to TRBJ1-6, with D uncertain. Germline loops: CDR1 SGHTA, CDR2 FQGNSA. Trimming left V 3 bases short and J 0 bases short, with 3 bases between. This CDR3 has 14 amino acids. CDR3 nucleotide sequence: TGTGCCAGCAGCTTGAGCTCCTATAATTCACCCCTCCACTTT. As protein: CASSLSSYNSPLHF. Drawing the rest from reference TRBV7-2 and TRBJ1-6, the complete variable domain is GAGVSQSPSNKVTEKGKDVELRCDPISGHTALYWYRQSLGQGLEFLIYFQGNSAPDKSGLPSDRFSAERTGGSVSTLTIQRTQQEDSAVYLCASSLSSYNSPLHFGNGTRLTVT.

This chain links TRBV29-1 with TRBJ1-3; possible D gene TRBD1, 6 bases. The germline gives CDR1 SQVTM, CDR2 ANQGSEA. V lost 5 bases and J lost 3, with 14 bases in between. CDR3 length equals 14 residues. CDR3: CSVQGPADGNTIYF. CDR3 coding DNA: TGCAGCGTTCAGGGGCCGGCCGATGGAAACACCATATATTTT.

V and J are TRBV19 and TRBJ1-1; TRBD1 might be the D (6 bases). Trimming pared 6 bases from V and 8 bases from J, leaving 16 bases between. This CDR3 comprises 13 residues. CDR1 is LNHDA, CDR2 SQIVND, per germline (reference sequence). In nucleotides, the CDR3 is TGTGCCAGTAGGCGGGACACCGCCTGGGAAGCTTTCTTT. Translation gives CASRRDTAWEAFF.

The gene calls are TRBV9 and TRBJ2-1; weak D call: TRBD2 (6 bases). Trimming took 4 bases from V and 6 from J, leaving 17 bases between them. From germline, CDR1 is SGDLS and CDR2 YYNGEE. CDR3 length equals 15 residues. Here the CDR3 DNA reads TGTGCCAGCAGCCCGACGGGGGAGTGGAGCAATGAGCAGTTCTTC. Its protein product is CASSPTGEWSNEQFF.

V and J are TRBV7-3 and TRBJ2-1; 8 bases fit TRBD2. The CDR3 spans 13 residues. Germline assignment: CDR1 SGHTA and CDR2 FQGTGA. With V trimmed by 6 bases and J by 4 bases, 2 bases remained unmatched. In nucleotides, the CDR3 is TGTGCCAGCAGTCGCGGGGGGTACAATGAGCAGTTCTTC. As protein: CASSRGGYNEQFF.

This clone was seen once. The chain recombines TRBV19 with TRBJ1-2; no clear D. The germline CDR1 and CDR2 sequences are LNHDA and SQIVND (reference sequence). Trimming shortened V by 3 bases and J by 0 bases, and 11 bases separated the two germline ends. This CDR3 comprises 15 residues. The DNA for the CDR3 is TGTGCCAGTAGTATCGGAACTCGAGCTAACTATGGCTACACCTTC. Its translation is CASSIGTRANYGYTF.

This clone appeared once. The chain combines TRBV11-2 with TRBJ2-2; D is unclear. V was clipped by 1 base and J by 6 bases, with 15 bases between them. Looked up from germline, CDR1 is SGHAT and CDR2 is FQNNGV. This CDR3 comprises 16 residues. In DNA form, the CDR3 reads TGTGCCAGCAGCTTAGGGGCCTCCCTCCTGGCCGGGGAGCTGTTTTTT. Its protein product is CASSLGASLLAGELFF.

The genes are TRBV21-1 and TRBJ2-1; TRBD2 is the table's D call, not checked against the DNA. TRBV21-1 is listed as a pseudogene. The CDR3 is 16 residues long. CDR3 bases: TGTGCCAGCAGCAAAGTTGGGGGGGCGCGTTACAATGAGCAGTTCTTC. Amino acids: CASSKVGGARYNEQFF.

This chain joins TRBV3-1 (or the pseudogene TRBV3-2) and TRBJ2-2; D is possibly TRBD2 (5 bases). Trimming took 3 bases from V and 7 from J, leaving 12 bases between them. The CDR3 is 14 amino acids. Germline values: CDR1 LGHDT, CDR2 YNNKEL (reference sequence). The CDR3 sequence is CASSHRGNFGELFF. In nucleotides, the CDR3 is TGTGCCAGCAGCCATAGAGGGAACTTCGGGGAGCTGTTTTTT.

The chain uses TRBV5-1 and TRBJ1-3; D perhaps matches TRBD1 (5 bases). V dropped 2 bases and J dropped 0 bases, with 6 bases sitting between them. The length of the CDR3 is 14 residues. Per germline, CDR1 SGHRS and CDR2 YFSETQ. As DNA, the CDR3 is TGCGCCAGCAGCTTAAGGGGCTCTGGAAACACCATATATTTT. Protein product: CASSLRGSGNTIYF.

This sequence joins TRBV7-2 and TRBJ1-2; tentative D call: TRBD1 (5 bases). The V and J ends lost 5 bases and 10 bases respectively, with 17 bases between them. This CDR3 is 13 amino acids long. CDR1 is SGHTA and CDR2 is FQGNSA in the germline V gene. CDR3 protein: CASSNPGTFIYTF. The CDR3 DNA reads as TGTGCCAGCAGCAATCCCGGGACCTTCATCTACACCTTC.

J is TRBJ2-1 and V is TRBV11-3, with D unclear. The CDR3 runs to 12 residues. V was pared by 3 bases and J by 9 bases, with 9 bases between. The germline V gene encodes CDR1 SGHNT and CDR2 YENEEA. CDR3 DNA: TGTGCCAGCAGCTTCATAAGATCTGAGCAGTTCTTC. It translates to CASSFIRSEQFF.

The genes are TRBV6-1 and TRBJ1-1; D not certain. CDR3 size: 14 residues. V lost 2 bases and J 3 bases, leaving 10 bases between the germline ends. Germline assignment: CDR1 MNHNS and CDR2 SASEGT. The CDR3 coding sequence is TGTGCCAGCAGTGAAAGCGGGCGTGACACTGAAGCTTTCTTT. It is translated as CASSESGRDTEAFF.

The chain has TRBV5-6 and TRBJ1-1; D uncertain. CDR1 and CDR2 from the germline V gene are SGHDT and YYEEEE. CDR3 size: 13 residues. V lost 1 base and J 2 bases, leaving 6 bases between the germline ends. CDR3 sequence reads: CASSLLGNTEAFF. In DNA form, the CDR3 reads TGTGCCAGCAGCTTGTTGGGAAACACTGAAGCTTTCTTT.

The gene calls are TRBV7-9 and TRBJ1-1; 7 positions agree with TRBD1. The J segment lost 0 bases and the V segment lost 4 bases, leaving 5 bases of the junction unmatched. CDR1 is SEHNR and CDR2 is FQNEAQ in the germline V gene (reference sequence). CDR3 length equals 15 residues. The CDR3 nucleotides read TGTGCCAGCAGCTCAGGACAGGCGTTGAACACTGAAGCTTTCTTT. It codes for CASSSGQALNTEAFF.

V usage is TRBV7-8 and J usage is TRBJ1-2; possible D gene TRBD1, 6 bases. The V and J ends lost 1 base and 8 bases respectively, with 14 bases between them. The CDR3 totals 14 residues. Per the germline V gene, CDR1 is SGHVS and CDR2 is FQNEAQ. CDR3 nucleotides: TGTGCCAGCAGCTTAGGGGGGCTTCCCCGAGGCTACACCTTC. This gives the protein CASSLGGLPRGYTF.

This chain links TRBV5-1 with TRBJ2-3, with a possible D match to TRBD2 (6 bases). The V gene lost 2 bases and the J gene lost 0 bases, with 10 bases spanning the gap. CDR3 size: 15 residues. Germline-derived CDR1 and CDR2 are SGHRS and YFSETQ. The CDR3 loop reads CASSLTGTSTDTQYF. CDR3 DNA: TGCGCCAGCAGCTTAACGGGGACTAGCACAGATACGCAGTATTTT.

This chain links TRBV28 with TRBJ1-5; D is perhaps TRBD1 (5 bases). Germline V gives CDR1 MDHEN, CDR2 SYDVKM. V was trimmed by 5 bases and J by 4 bases, leaving 12 bases between them. The CDR3 is 14 amino acids. CDR3 in amino acids: CASSTTVTNQPQHF. As DNA, the CDR3 is TGTGCCAGCAGTACGACAGTTACTAATCAGCCCCAGCATTTT.

The chain employs TRBV3-1 (or the pseudogene TRBV3-2) and TRBJ2-2, with D tentatively TRBD2 (5 bases). This CDR3 is 15 amino acids long. Looked up from germline, CDR1 is LGHDT and CDR2 is YNNKEL (reference sequence). V was shortened by 2 bases and J by 6 bases, with 13 bases between the two germline ends. CDR3: CASSQFLTSSGELFF. The CDR3 DNA reads TGTGCCAGCAGCCAATTCCTAACTAGTTCCGGGGAGCTGTTTTTT.

V is TRBV19 and J is TRBJ1-6, with D unresolved. In germline, CDR1 is LNHDA, CDR2 SQIVND (reference sequence). The CDR3 spans 17 residues. Trimming shortened V by 5 bases and J by 0 bases, and 14 bases separated the two germline ends. The CDR3 protein is CASSRKRFTSYNSPLHF. Here the CDR3 DNA reads TGTGCCAGTAGTCGGAAGAGGTTCACCTCCTATAATTCACCCCTCCACTTT. Complete variable domain (other parts from reference TRBV19 and TRBJ1-6): DGGITQSPKYLFRKEGQNVTLSCEQNLNHDAMYWYRQDPGQGLRLIYYSQIVNDFQKGDIAEGYSVSREKKESFPLTVTSAQKNPTAFYLCASSRKRFTSYNSPLHFGNGTRLTVT.

V is TRBV2 and J is TRBJ1-3; tentatively, D is TRBD1 (6 bases). The germline V gene has CDR1 SNHLY and CDR2 FYNNEI. V gave up 3 bases and J gave up 3 bases, with 12 bases separating them. The CDR3 has 15 amino acids. Here the CDR3 reads CASSDGGRFGNTIYF. The CDR3 bases are TGTGCCAGCAGTGATGGGGGGCGCTTTGGAAACACCATATATTTT.

The chain employs TRBV4-3 and TRBJ1-2; no definite D call. Germline CDR1 LGHNA, CDR2 YSLEER. The CDR3 runs to 13 residues. Trimming cost V 4 bases and J 4 bases, with 10 bases left between them. The chain's CDR3 is CASSPRALYGYTF. For the CDR3, the DNA is TGCGCCAGCAGCCCCCGGGCCCTCTATGGCTACACCTTC.

The chain is built from TRBV20-1 and TRBJ1-4; D possibly corresponds to TRBD1 (6 bases). The germline V and J ends were trimmed by 3 bases and 3 bases, with 11 bases remaining between them. CDR3 length: 14 residues. The germline gives CDR1 DFQATT, CDR2 SNEGSKA (reference sequence). The CDR3 sequence: CSASRTASNEKLFF. The CDR3 DNA sequence: TGCAGTGCTAGTAGGACAGCCTCTAATGAAAAACTGTTTTTT.